This TCR beta chain was recorded in a study of blood T cell repertoires in COVID-19. This CDR3 has 16 amino acids. Germline values: CDR1 MNHEY, CDR2 SMNVEV (reference sequence). Losses at the gene ends were 6 bases for V and 1 base for J; bases not matched to a gene: 6. The repertoire was sequenced with immunoSEQ multiplex PCR; TCRdb's copy has only in-frame clones and lacks some. The table records roughly 54,000 clones, 80% to 85% of them present only once. This clone was recorded only once. The sequencing input was peripheral blood. The sequence was obtained from a man aged 50-60 years with acute or convalescent COVID-19. The V and J genes are TRBV27 and TRBJ2-6, with TRBD1 identical over 7 bases. CDR3 loop: CASSRDRQSGANVLTF. The CDR3, as DNA: TGTGCCAGCAGCCGGGACAGACAGTCTGGGGCCAACGTCCTGACTTTC.